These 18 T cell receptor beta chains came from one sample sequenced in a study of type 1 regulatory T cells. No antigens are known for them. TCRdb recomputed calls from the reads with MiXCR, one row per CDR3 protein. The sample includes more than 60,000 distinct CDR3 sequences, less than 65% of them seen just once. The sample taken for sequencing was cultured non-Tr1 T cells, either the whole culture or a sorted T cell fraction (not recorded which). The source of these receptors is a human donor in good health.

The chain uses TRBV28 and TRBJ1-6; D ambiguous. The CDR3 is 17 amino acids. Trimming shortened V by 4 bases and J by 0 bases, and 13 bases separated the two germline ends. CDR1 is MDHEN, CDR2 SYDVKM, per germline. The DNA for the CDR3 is TGTGCCAGCAGTTCTTCTTTAAGGGCCTCCTATAATTCACCCCTCCACTTT. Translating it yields CASSSSLRASYNSPLHF.

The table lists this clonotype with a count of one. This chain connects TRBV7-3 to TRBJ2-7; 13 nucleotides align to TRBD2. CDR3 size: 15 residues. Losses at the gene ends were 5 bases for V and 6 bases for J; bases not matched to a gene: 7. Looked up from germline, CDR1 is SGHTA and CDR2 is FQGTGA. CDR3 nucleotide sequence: TGTGCCAGCAGCCCCGGACTAGCGGGAGTTCGCGAGCAGTACTTC. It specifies CASSPGLAGVREQYF.

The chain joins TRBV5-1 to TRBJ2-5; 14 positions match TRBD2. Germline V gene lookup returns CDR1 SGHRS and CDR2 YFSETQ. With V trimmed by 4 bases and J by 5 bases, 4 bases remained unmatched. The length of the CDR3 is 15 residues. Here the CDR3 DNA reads TGCGCCAGCAGCCCGGGACTAGCGGGAGTGGAGACCCAGTACTTC. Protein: CASSPGLAGVETQYF. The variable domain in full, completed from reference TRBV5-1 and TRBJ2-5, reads KAGVTQTPRYLIKTRGQQVTLSCSPISGHRSVSWYQQTPGQGLQFLFEYFSETQRNKGNFPGRFSGRQFSNSRSEMNVSTLELGDSALYLCASSPGLAGVETQYFGPGTRLLVL.

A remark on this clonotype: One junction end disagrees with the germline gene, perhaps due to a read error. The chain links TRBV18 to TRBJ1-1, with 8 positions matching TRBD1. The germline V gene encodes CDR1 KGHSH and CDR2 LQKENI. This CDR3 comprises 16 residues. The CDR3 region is CATSPGQGAYNTEAFF. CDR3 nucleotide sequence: TGTGCCACCTCACCGGGGCAGGGGGCGTATAACACTGAAGCTTTCTTT.

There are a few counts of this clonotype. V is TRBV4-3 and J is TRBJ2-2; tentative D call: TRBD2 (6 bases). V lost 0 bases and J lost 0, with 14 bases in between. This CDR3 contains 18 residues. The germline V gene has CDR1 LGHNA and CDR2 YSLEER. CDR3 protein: CASSQDPSGSANTGELFF. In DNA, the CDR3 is TGCGCCAGCAGCCAAGACCCTTCCGGGAGCGCGAACACCGGGGAGCTGTTTTTT.

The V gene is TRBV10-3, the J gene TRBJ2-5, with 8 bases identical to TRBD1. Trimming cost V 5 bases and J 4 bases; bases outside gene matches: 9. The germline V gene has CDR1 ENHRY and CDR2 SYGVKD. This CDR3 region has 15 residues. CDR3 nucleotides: TGTGCCATCAGTTCTGAGACAGGGGACCTAGAGACCCAGTACTTC. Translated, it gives CAISSETGDLETQYF.

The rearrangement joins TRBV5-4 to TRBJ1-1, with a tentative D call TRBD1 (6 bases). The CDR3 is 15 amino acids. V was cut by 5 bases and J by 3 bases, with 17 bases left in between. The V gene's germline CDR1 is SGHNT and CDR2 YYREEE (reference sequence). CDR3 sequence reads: CASRAAEGGDTEAFF. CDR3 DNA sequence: TGTGCCAGCAGGGCTGCCGAGGGGGGGGACACTGAAGCTTTCTTT.

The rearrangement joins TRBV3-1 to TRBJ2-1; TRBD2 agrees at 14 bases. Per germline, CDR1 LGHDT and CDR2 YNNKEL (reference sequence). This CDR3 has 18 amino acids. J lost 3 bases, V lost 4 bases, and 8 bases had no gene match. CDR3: CASSPRLAGGPVYNEQFF. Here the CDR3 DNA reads TGTGCCAGCAGCCCTCGACTAGCGGGAGGGCCGGTCTACAATGAGCAGTTCTTC.

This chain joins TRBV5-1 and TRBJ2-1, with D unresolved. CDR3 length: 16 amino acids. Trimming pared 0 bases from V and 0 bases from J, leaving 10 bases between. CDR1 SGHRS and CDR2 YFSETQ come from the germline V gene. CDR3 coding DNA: TGCGCCAGCAGCTTGGGAGGCGGTAACTCCTACAATGAGCAGTTCTTC. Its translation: CASSLGGGNSYNEQFF.

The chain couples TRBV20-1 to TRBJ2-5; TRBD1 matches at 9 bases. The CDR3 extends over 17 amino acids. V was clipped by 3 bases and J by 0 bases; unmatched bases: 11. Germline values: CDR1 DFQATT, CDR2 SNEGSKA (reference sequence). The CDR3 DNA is TGCAGTGCTAGCCCCCCCCACAGGGGGCGAAACCAAGAGACCCAGTACTTC. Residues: CSASPPHRGRNQETQYF.

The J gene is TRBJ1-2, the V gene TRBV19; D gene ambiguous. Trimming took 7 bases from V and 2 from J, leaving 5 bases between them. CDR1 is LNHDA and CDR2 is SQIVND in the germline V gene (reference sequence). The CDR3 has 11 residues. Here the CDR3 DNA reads TGTGCCAGTAAAGGGAACTATGGCTACACCTTC. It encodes CASKGNYGYTF.

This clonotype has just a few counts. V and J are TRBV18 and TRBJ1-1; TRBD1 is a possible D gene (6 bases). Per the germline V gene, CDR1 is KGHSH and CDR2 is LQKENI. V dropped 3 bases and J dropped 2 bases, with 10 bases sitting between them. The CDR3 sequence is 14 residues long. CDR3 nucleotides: TGTGCCAGCTCACCGGGGACACCTAACACTGAAGCTTTCTTT. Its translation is CASSPGTPNTEAFF.

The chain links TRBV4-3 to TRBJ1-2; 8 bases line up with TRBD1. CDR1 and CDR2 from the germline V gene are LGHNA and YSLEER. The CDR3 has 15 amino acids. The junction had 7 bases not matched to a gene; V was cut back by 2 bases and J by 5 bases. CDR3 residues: CASSQLGTGPYGYTF. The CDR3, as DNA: TGCGCCAGCAGCCAACTTGGGACAGGCCCGTATGGCTACACCTTC.

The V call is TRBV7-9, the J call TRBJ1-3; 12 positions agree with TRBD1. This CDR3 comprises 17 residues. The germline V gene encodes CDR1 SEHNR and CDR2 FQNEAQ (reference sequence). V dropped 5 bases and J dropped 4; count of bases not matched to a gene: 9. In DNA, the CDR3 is TGTGCCAGCAGCCTTGAGGGACAGGGGGCGCGAGGAAACACCATATATTTT. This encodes CASSLEGQGARGNTIYF.

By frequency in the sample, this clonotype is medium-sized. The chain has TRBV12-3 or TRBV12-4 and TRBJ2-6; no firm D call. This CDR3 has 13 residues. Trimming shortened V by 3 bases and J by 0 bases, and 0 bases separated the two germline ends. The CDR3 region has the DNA TGTGCCAGCAGTTTCTCTGGGGCCAACGTCCTGACTTTC. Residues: CASSFSGANVLTF.

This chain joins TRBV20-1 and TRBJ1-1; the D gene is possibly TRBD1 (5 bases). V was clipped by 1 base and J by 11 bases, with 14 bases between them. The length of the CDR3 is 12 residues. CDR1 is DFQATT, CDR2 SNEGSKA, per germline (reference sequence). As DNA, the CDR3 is TGCAGTGCTAGAGGGACGGGGGTTCCGGCTTTCTTT. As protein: CSARGTGVPAFF.

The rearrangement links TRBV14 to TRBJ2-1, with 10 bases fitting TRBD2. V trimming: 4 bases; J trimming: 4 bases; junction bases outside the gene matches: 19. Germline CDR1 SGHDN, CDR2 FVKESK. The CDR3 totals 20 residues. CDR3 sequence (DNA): TGTGCCAGCAGCCTGCGCCCCGGGGCTAGCGGGAGTCGGGGTTACAATGAGCAGTTCTTC. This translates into CASSLRPGASGSRGYNEQFF.

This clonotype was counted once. Here the CDR3 DNA reads TGTGCCAGCAGCCAGCAAGAGGTGAACACTGAAGCTTTCTTT. This codes for CASSQQEVNTEAFF. The chain carries TRBV7-3 and TRBJ1-1; D unresolved. The V end lost 5 bases, the J end lost 0 bases, and 10 bases lay between the germline ends. CDR1 is SGHTA and CDR2 is FQGTGA in the germline V gene. This CDR3 is built from 14 residues.